The clone carrying this TCR beta chain was seen a few times. Its antigen is not identified. This entry comes from a study of glioma-infiltrating T cells. Points from the study as a whole: Tissue-blood divergence was below expectation in non-neoplastic patients, above in gliomas. Very few CDR3 sequences were shared between tissue and blood.

The CDR3 has 15 amino acids. The germline V and J ends were trimmed by 1 base and 2 bases, with 9 bases remaining between them. Germline V gene data show CDR1 as MGHRA and CDR2 as YSYEKL. The iRepertoire nested amplicon-rescue multiplex PCR amplified TCR alpha and beta CDR3s from RNA. For one-step reverse transcription and amplification, about 90-400 ng of tissue mRNA or PBMC total RNA was used. Each CDR3 protein is one row after TCRdb ran MiXCR on the multiplex PCR reads. The data contain approximately 190,000 distinct CDR3 sequences, around 32% of them singletons. This receptor was taken from a human donor with low-grade glioma or glioblastoma, undergoing nonglioma brain surgery, or in good health (not recorded which). V usage is TRBV4-1 and J usage is TRBJ2-4, with D maybe TRBD2 (5 bases). The material sequenced was glioma tissue, nonneoplastic brain tissue, or PBMCs (not recorded which). CDR3 in amino acids: CASSQGRGTKNIQYF. CDR3 DNA: TGCGCCAGCAGCCAAGGAAGAGGGACCAAAAACATTCAGTACTTC.